Sequencing of this T cell receptor beta chain was carried out in a study of persistence of HIV-infected CD4 T cells. Study conclusions and caveats: Within sorted populations, more oligoclonal TCRs accompanied more oligoclonal proviruses.

V shed 4 bases and J 1 base; nucleotides not matched to a gene: 5. CDR1 is KGHDR, CDR2 SFDVKD, per germline. This CDR3 is built from 16 residues. This clone was seen a single time. Its antigen remains unidentified. This was the immunoSEQ version 4 assay in survey mode. Sequencing was performed with immunoSEQ multiplex PCR; in TCRdb, only in-frame clones are kept and a portion is missing. The sample consists of fewer than 35,000 clones, 60% to 75% of them appearing once. Cells were stimulated with overlapping HIV-1 Gag 15-mer peptides. Sorting selected CD4+ T cells upregulating both CD40 ligand and CD69. Plasma HIV-1 RNA stayed below 50 copies/mL for at least 4 years. Donors had CD4+ T cell counts above 400 cells/uL and were CMV-seropositive.

The source material was CD4+ T cells sorted from PBMCs after roughly 18-hour stimulation, sampled from a patient who received antiretroviral therapy. This TCR was recovered from an adult man with HIV who was CMV-seropositive. This chain uses TRBV24-1 with TRBJ2-3; 9 nucleotides match TRBD1. CDR3 DNA: TGTGCCACCAGTGACGCCGGGACAGGGCGCACAGATACGCAGTATTTT. Amino acids: CATSDAGTGRTDTQYF.